This T cell receptor (beta chain) was recorded in a study of cytomegalovirus exposure and HLA in healthy donors. A note on this clone: Its target is unknown.

The J segment lost 4 bases and the V segment lost 9 bases, leaving 9 bases of the junction unmatched. The germline V gene has CDR1 MNHNS and CDR2 SASEGT. This CDR3 has 15 amino acids. Study conclusions and caveats: Earlier analysis found most TCR beta V segments productive about 87% or about 30% of the time.

PCR involved 60 Vbeta and 13 Jbeta primers. Repertoires were generated with immunoSEQ multiplex PCR, while TCRdb's copy carries only in-frame clones and drops some. Reported are approximately 110,000 clones; the ten largest clones contain 2.2%. Sequenced material: PBMCs. The V gene is TRBV6-1, the J gene TRBJ2-7, with TRBD2 identical over 13 bases. This TCR was recovered from a man in his forties or fifties in good health and CMV-seronegative. The CDR3 DNA sequence: TGTGCCAGGGGAAAGGGACTAGCGGGATTATACGAGCAGTACTTC. This translates into CARGKGLAGLYEQYF.